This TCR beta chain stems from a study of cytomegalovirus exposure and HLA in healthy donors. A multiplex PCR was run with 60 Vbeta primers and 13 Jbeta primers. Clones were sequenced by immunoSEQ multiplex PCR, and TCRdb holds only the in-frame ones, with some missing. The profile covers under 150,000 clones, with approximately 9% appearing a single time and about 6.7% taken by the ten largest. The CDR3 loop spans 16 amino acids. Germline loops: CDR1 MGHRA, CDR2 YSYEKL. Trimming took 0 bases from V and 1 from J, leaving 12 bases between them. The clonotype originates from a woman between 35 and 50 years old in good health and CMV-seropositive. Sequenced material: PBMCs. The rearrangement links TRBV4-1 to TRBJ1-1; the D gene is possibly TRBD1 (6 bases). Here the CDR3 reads CASSQEGGGGNTEAFF. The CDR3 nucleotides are TGCGCCAGCAGCCAAGAGGGGGGCGGGGGGAACACTGAAGCTTTCTTT.